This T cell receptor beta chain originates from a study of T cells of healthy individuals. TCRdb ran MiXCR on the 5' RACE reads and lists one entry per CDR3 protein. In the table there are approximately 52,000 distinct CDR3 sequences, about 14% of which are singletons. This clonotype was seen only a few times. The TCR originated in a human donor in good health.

The CDR3 nucleotides are TGTGCCAGCAGCCAAGATCGTGCGGGTTCTGGGGCCAACGTCCTGACTTTC. As protein: CASSQDRAGSGANVLTF. The gene calls are TRBV14 and TRBJ2-6, with a tentative D call TRBD2 (5 bases). CDR1 is SGHDN, CDR2 FVKESK, per germline. Trimming removed 0 bases from V and 1 base from J, with 10 bases in between. The CDR3 is 17 amino acids.